This T cell receptor beta chain was recovered during a study of cytotoxic CD8 clonotypes in ibrutinib-treated CLL. This table comes from immunoSEQ multiplex PCR, and its TCRdb copy is limited to in-frame clones, with some not included. The sample includes 330,000 or so clones, about 64% of them seen just once. This clone was found a few times. Genomic DNA in an amount of about 2 micrograms was extracted from cryopreserved PBMCs and used for the preparation of TCR beta libraries. The length of the CDR3 is 13 residues. The V gene lost 11 bases and the J gene lost 7 bases, with 17 bases spanning the gap. Germline V gene lookup returns CDR1 SEHNR and CDR2 FQNEAQ (reference sequence).

The chain combines TRBV7-9 with TRBJ2-2; D not certain. The sample was PBMCs, taken after 36 months of ibrutinib treatment. The origin of this receptor is a human donor with chronic lymphocytic leukemia. The CDR3 region is CAPKAVRDGELFF. CDR3 DNA sequence: TGTGCCCCCAAGGCAGTTCGTGACGGGGAGCTGTTTTTT. Together with reference TRBV7-9 and TRBJ2-2, the CDR3 gives the full variable domain: DTGVSQNPRHKITKRGQNVTFRCDPISEHNRLYWYRQTLGQGPEFLTYFQNEAQLEKSRLLSDRFSAERPKGSFSTLEIQRTEQGDSAMYLCAPKAVRDGELFFGEGSRLTVL.